The 5 T cell receptor beta chains listed next were all sequenced from one sample in a study of blood T cell repertoires in COVID-19. Sequencing used immunoSEQ multiplex PCR; TCRdb keeps in-frame clones, though not all of them. This sample has 180,000 or so clones; roughly nine tenths occur once, and the top ten carry 0.99%. The sample was peripheral blood. These TCRs come from a man younger than 35 with acute or convalescent COVID-19.

The chain uses TRBV6-1 and TRBJ2-2; a weak D match, TRBD1 (5 bases). Germline loops: CDR1 MNHNS, CDR2 SASEGT. Trimming took 2 bases from V and 6 from J, leaving 7 bases between them. This CDR3 has 13 residues. The CDR3: CASSEQGSGELFF. The CDR3 DNA follows: TGTGCCAGCAGTGAACAGGGATCCGGGGAGCTGTTTTTT.

This clone was counted a single time. J is TRBJ2-7 and V is TRBV18, with D possibly matching TRBD1 (5 bases). The germline V gene encodes CDR1 KGHSH and CDR2 LQKENI. CDR3 length: 14 residues. Trimming left V 1 base short and J 3 bases short, with 10 bases between. The CDR3 loop reads CASSPQGMHYEQYF. DNA of the CDR3: TGTGCCAGCTCACCACAGGGGATGCACTACGAGCAGTACTTC.

The CDR3 DNA reads TGTGCCAGCAGCATCGACAGGGTGAGGGGCTACACCTTC. This gives the protein CASSIDRVRGYTF. The genes are TRBV5-4 and TRBJ1-2; the match to TRBD1 covers 7 bases. Trimming removed 4 bases from V and 8 bases from J; junction bases left unmatched: 8. The V gene's germline CDR1 is SGHNT and CDR2 YYREEE (reference sequence). There are 13 residues in the CDR3.

This chain uses TRBV2 with TRBJ2-3; 8 positions agree with TRBD1. J lost 3 bases, V lost 9 bases, and 11 bases had no gene match. The V gene's germline CDR1 is SNHLY and CDR2 FYNNEI. The CDR3 loop spans 15 amino acids. In DNA form, the CDR3 reads TGTGCCAGGACCCGACAGGGGTTAACGACAGATACGCAGTATTTT. Encoded protein: CARTRQGLTTDTQYF.

This chain connects TRBV6-5 to TRBJ2-3; weak D call: TRBD2 (6 bases). The V gene lost 7 bases and the J gene lost 3 bases, with 17 bases spanning the gap. CDR1 and CDR2 (germline): MNHEY, SVGAGI. This CDR3 has 15 residues. The chain's CDR3 is CASTLSGGETDTQYF. As DNA, the CDR3 is TGTGCCAGCACCCTGTCTGGAGGGGAAACAGATACGCAGTATTTT.